Following are 24 T cell receptor beta chains from one sample sequenced in a study of blood T cell repertoires in COVID-19. Sequenced by immunoSEQ multiplex PCR; TCRdb stores in-frame clones only, minus some. The data show fewer than 120,000 clones, roughly 87% seen once. The sequenced sample consisted of peripheral blood. The receptors stem from a human donor in a cohort sampled during active COVID-19.

The gene calls are TRBV28 and TRBJ1-6; D is undetermined. The CDR3 consists of 16 residues. Trimming shortened V by 5 bases and J by 7 bases, and 18 bases separated the two germline ends. In germline, CDR1 is MDHEN, CDR2 SYDVKM. CDR3 region: CASSPYPGYTNSPLHF. The DNA for the CDR3 is TGTGCCAGCAGTCCATACCCGGGGTATACGAATTCACCCCTCCACTTT.

The gene calls are TRBV28 and TRBJ1-2, with D possibly TRBD1 on 6 matching bases. V dropped 10 bases and J dropped 4 bases, with 25 bases sitting between them. The germline gives CDR1 MDHEN, CDR2 SYDVKM. The CDR3 runs to 16 residues. CDR3 region: CATHHLGQIFFYGYTF. CDR3 DNA sequence: TGTGCCACCCATCACCTCGGACAGATTTTTTTCTATGGCTACACCTTC.

The chain has TRBV4-1 and TRBJ1-2; 8 positions match TRBD1. The ends lost 1 base at V and 4 bases at J; junction bases unmatched: 2. The length of the CDR3 is 14 residues. CDR1 is MGHRA, CDR2 YSYEKL, per germline. The CDR3 sequence: CASSQAQGAYGYTF. DNA for the CDR3: TGCGCCAGCAGCCAAGCTCAGGGGGCCTATGGCTACACCTTC.

The chain joins TRBV20-1 to TRBJ1-1; D ambiguous. Germline V gene data show CDR1 as DFQATT and CDR2 as SNEGSKA (reference sequence). This CDR3 has 10 amino acids. V was cut by 6 bases and J by 2 bases, with 4 bases left in between. DNA of the CDR3: TGCAGTGCCCTAAACACTGAAGCTTTCTTT. This gives the protein CSALNTEAFF.

The chain links TRBV6-2 or TRBV6-3 to TRBJ2-3; D perhaps matches TRBD2 (5 bases). The V gene's germline CDR1 is MNHEY and CDR2 SVGEGT. Trimming took 2 bases from V and 4 from J, leaving 22 bases between them. The CDR3 is 18 amino acids. The CDR3 nucleotides read TGTGCCAGCAGTTACCCCCAAGTCGTCGGGCTAGCTGCAGATACGCAGTATTTT. As protein: CASSYPQVVGLAADTQYF.

This clone was recorded a few times. This chain joins TRBV7-3 and TRBJ2-2, with 15 nucleotides matching TRBD2. The CDR3 is made up of 18 amino acids. The germline V gene has CDR1 SGHTA and CDR2 FQGTGA. V was clipped by 4 bases and J by 2 bases; unmatched bases: 5. The CDR3 DNA is TGTGCCAGCAGCTACCGGACTAGCGGGAGGGCCAACACCGGGGAGCTGTTTTTT. Its protein is CASSYRTSGRANTGELFF.

With respect to this clone: Other DNA sequences from this sample encode an identical CDR3 as well. CDR3 DNA sequence: TGTGCCTGGAGTGTACAGGGTGGCCAGCCCCAGCATTTT. Protein sequence: CAWSVQGGQPQHF. The gene calls are TRBV30 and TRBJ1-5; D may be TRBD1 (6 bases). The CDR3 consists of 13 residues. Germline CDR1 is GTSNPN and CDR2 is SVGIG (reference sequence). V was trimmed by 0 bases and J by 7 bases, leaving 10 bases between them. The full variable domain, its missing parts supplied by reference TRBV30 and TRBJ1-5, is SQTIHQWPATLVQPVGSPLSLECTVEGTSNPNLYWYRQAAGRGLQLLFYSVGIGQISSEVPQNLSASRPQDRQFILSSKKLLLSDSGFYLCAWSVQGGQPQHFGDGTRLSIL.

This chain links TRBV28 with TRBJ2-1; TRBD2 matches 7 bases. The V and J ends lost 6 bases and 4 bases, in that order; junction bases with no gene match: 9. The CDR3 loop spans 15 amino acids. Looked up from germline, CDR1 is MDHEN and CDR2 is SYDVKM. DNA for the CDR3: TGTGCCAGCAGCCGGACTAGGACTGGATACAATGAGCAGTTCTTC. This sequence encodes CASSRTRTGYNEQFF. Full variable domain (outside the CDR3, taken from reference TRBV28 and TRBJ2-1): DVKVTQSSRYLVKRTGEKVFLECVQDMDHENMFWYRQDPGLGLRLIYFSYDVKMKEKGDIPEGYSVSREKKERFSLILESASTNQTSMYLCASSRTRTGYNEQFFGPGTRLTVL.

The rearrangement joins TRBV30 to TRBJ2-1; 8 nucleotides match TRBD2. This CDR3 is 16 amino acids long. V lost 2 bases, J lost 7 bases, and 13 bases stayed unmatched. CDR1 and CDR2 from the germline V gene are GTSNPN and SVGIG (reference sequence). Here the CDR3 reads CAWSSFRLAGMNEQFF. For the CDR3, the DNA is TGTGCCTGGAGTTCCTTCCGGCTAGCGGGTATGAATGAGCAGTTCTTC.

The chain joins TRBV7-2 to TRBJ1-1, with D tentatively TRBD1 (6 bases). Germline CDR1 reads SGHTA; CDR2 reads FQGNSA. CDR3 length equals 14 residues. Deletions cut 6 bases from V and 8 bases from J, with 19 bases between. The CDR3, as DNA: TGTGCCAGCAGTCCCACCTCCGCCGGGACAGAAGCTTTCTTT. Its protein product is CASSPTSAGTEAFF.

In DNA, the CDR3 is TGTGCCAGCAGCCAAGGCACTCGGCGGGGCTCCACCCGGGAGCAGTACTTC. Its protein product is CASSQGTRRGSTREQYF. The chain carries TRBV3-1 (or the pseudogene TRBV3-2) and TRBJ2-7; TRBD2 is a possible D gene (6 bases). The V gene lost 1 base and the J gene lost 7 bases, with 23 bases spanning the gap. Germline lookup yields CDR1 LGHDT and CDR2 YNNKEL (reference sequence). This CDR3 spans 17 amino acids.

This chain connects TRBV6-4 to TRBJ2-1, with D hard to call. The CDR3 sequence is 13 residues long. Germline CDR1 reads MRHNA; CDR2 reads SNTAGT. Deletions cut 6 bases from V and 4 bases from J, with 10 bases between. The CDR3 region is CASSADSYNEQFF. CDR3 DNA: TGTGCCAGCAGCGCTGACTCGTACAATGAGCAGTTCTTC.

CDR3 protein: CATSETGGDTGELFF. Written as DNA, the CDR3 is TGTGCCACCAGTGAGACAGGGGGAGACACCGGGGAGCTGTTTTTT. This chain connects TRBV24-1 to TRBJ2-2; 9 nucleotides agree with TRBD1. Germline loops: CDR1 KGHDR, CDR2 SFDVKD. The V and J ends lost 4 bases and 3 bases, in that order; junction bases with no gene match: 2. The CDR3 spans 15 residues.

This chain uses TRBV27 with TRBJ1-5; 7 bases match TRBD1. The CDR3 extends over 15 amino acids. From germline, CDR1 is MNHEY and CDR2 SMNVEV (reference sequence). With 5 bases clipped from V and 1 base from J, the junction kept 5 bases outside the gene matches. DNA for the CDR3: TGTGCCAGCAGTCCGCTGACAGGGAGCAATCAGCCCCAGCATTTT. As protein: CASSPLTGSNQPQHF.

This clone was observed once. The genes are TRBV19 and TRBJ1-5; perhaps TRBD1 as D (6 bases). This CDR3 is 15 amino acids long. Germline CDR1 is LNHDA and CDR2 is SQIVND (reference sequence). V lost 7 bases and J lost 3, with 16 bases in between. The CDR3 DNA reads as TGTGCCAGTACCAACAAGGACAGCACCAATCAGCCCCAGCATTTT. Amino acids: CASTNKDSTNQPQHF.

This clone was recorded a few times. This rearrangement joins TRBV10-3 to TRBJ1-3; D is perhaps TRBD1 (6 bases). Per the germline V gene, CDR1 is ENHRY and CDR2 is SYGVKD. V dropped 4 bases and J dropped 14 bases, with 18 bases sitting between them. The CDR3 is 13 residues long. The CDR3 coding sequence is TGTGCCATCAGTGGGGACCTACAGGGTGTGGTATATTTT. Translating gives CAISGDLQGVVYF.

The chain couples TRBV25-1 to TRBJ2-7; 7 nucleotides agree with TRBD2. The CDR3 is made up of 14 amino acids. Germline trimming cut 3 bases from V and 5 bases from J; bases unmatched to any gene: 7. Germline V CDR1 and CDR2: MGHDK, SYGVNS. CDR3 bases: TGTGCCAGCAGTGAGTGGGGGAGGGATGACGAGCAGTACTTC. Its protein is CASSEWGRDDEQYF.

The genes are TRBV10-3 and TRBJ1-1; D not certain. Looked up from germline, CDR1 is ENHRY and CDR2 is SYGVKD. The CDR3 consists of 14 residues. Trimming pared 7 bases from V and 3 bases from J, leaving 15 bases between. CDR3 bases: TGTGCCATCATGCCGAGCGGGTTAGACACTGAAGCTTTCTTT. Translation gives CAIMPSGLDTEAFF.

This clone has only a few counts. The rearrangement joins TRBV9 to TRBJ2-7; TRBD1 matches at 7 bases. Germline V CDR1 and CDR2: SGDLS, YYNGEE. The CDR3 consists of 13 residues. V shed 0 bases, J shed 9 bases, and the junction held 6 bases outside the gene matches. Here the CDR3 reads CASSVEQTGSQYF. The CDR3 region has the DNA TGTGCCAGCAGCGTAGAACAGACAGGGTCGCAGTACTTC.

The genes are TRBV5-8 and TRBJ2-3, with a weak D call TRBD2 (5 bases). CDR1 is SGHTS, CDR2 YDEGEE, per germline. The CDR3 extends over 15 amino acids. Trimming shortened V by 4 bases and J by 0 bases, and 12 bases separated the two germline ends. The CDR3 DNA follows: TGTGCCAGCAGCGGAGGACGGTCTAGCACAGATACGCAGTATTTT. It translates to CASSGGRSSTDTQYF.

The gene calls are TRBV5-8 and TRBJ2-5, with 14 nucleotides matching TRBD2. This CDR3 comprises 17 residues. Trimming took 3 bases from V and 2 from J; bases not matched to a gene: 6. The germline V gene encodes CDR1 SGHTS and CDR2 YDEGEE. CDR3: CASSSYRTSGGQETQYF. The CDR3 DNA is TGTGCCAGCAGCTCATATCGGACTAGCGGGGGGCAAGAGACCCAGTACTTC. The entire variable domain, with the rest obtained from reference TRBV5-8 and TRBJ2-5, is as follows: EAGVTQSPTHLIKTRGQQATLRCSPISGHTSVYWYQQALGLGLQFLLWYDEGEERNRGNFPPRFSGRQFPNYSSELNVNALELEDSALYLCASSSYRTSGGQETQYFGPGTRLLVL.

This clone occurred many times. The rearrangement joins TRBV7-8 to TRBJ1-2; D unresolved. The CDR3 runs 11 residues. Trimming pared 4 bases from V and 5 bases from J, leaving 5 bases between. CDR1 is SGHVS and CDR2 is FQNEAQ in the germline V gene. CDR3 nucleotide sequence: TGTGCCAGCAGCTCATCATATGGCTACACCTTC. Translation: CASSSSYGYTF. The complete variable domain, with remaining parts taken from reference TRBV7-8 and TRBJ1-2, reads GAGVSQSPRYKVAKRGQDVALRCDPISGHVSLFWYQQALGQGPEFLTYFQNEAQLDKSGLPSDRFFAERPEGSVSTLKIQRTQQEDSAVYLCASSSSYGYTFGSGTRLTVV.

This sequence joins TRBV4-1 and TRBJ1-1; D gene unclear. The CDR3 is 14 residues long. V gave up 3 bases and J gave up 6 bases, with 14 bases separating them. Germline V gene sequence: CDR1 MGHRA, CDR2 YSYEKL. CDR3 in amino acids: CASSHYRGAPEAFF. CDR3 in DNA: TGCGCCAGCAGCCATTATCGGGGAGCACCTGAAGCTTTCTTT.

This clone has only one observation. This sequence joins TRBV7-2 and TRBJ2-1, with a possible D match to TRBD2 (5 bases). Germline lookup yields CDR1 SGHTA and CDR2 FQGNSA. The CDR3 is 15 amino acids. V gave up 2 bases and J gave up 0 bases, with 8 bases separating them. The CDR3 nucleotides are TGTGCCAGCAGCTTAAGTGGGAGCTCCTACAATGAGCAGTTCTTC. Its translation is CASSLSGSSYNEQFF.